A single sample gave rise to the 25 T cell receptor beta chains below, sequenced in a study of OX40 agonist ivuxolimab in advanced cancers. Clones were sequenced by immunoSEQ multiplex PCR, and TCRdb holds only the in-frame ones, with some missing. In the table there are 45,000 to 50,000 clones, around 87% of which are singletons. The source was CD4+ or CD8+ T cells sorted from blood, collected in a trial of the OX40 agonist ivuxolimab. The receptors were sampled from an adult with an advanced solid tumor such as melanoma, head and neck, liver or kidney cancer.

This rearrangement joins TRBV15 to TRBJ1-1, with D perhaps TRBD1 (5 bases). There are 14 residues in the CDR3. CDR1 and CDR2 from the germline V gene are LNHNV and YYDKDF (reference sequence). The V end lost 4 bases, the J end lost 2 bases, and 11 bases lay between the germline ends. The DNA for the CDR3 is TGTGCCACCAGCAAGGGGAGCCTAAACACTGAAGCTTTCTTT. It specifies CATSKGSLNTEAFF. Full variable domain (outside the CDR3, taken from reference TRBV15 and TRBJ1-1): DAMVIQNPRYQVTQFGKPVTLSCSQTLNHNVMYWYQQKSSQAPKLLFHYYDKDFNNEADTPDNFQSRRPNTSFCFLDIRSPGLGDTAMYLCATSKGSLNTEAFFGQGTRLTVV.

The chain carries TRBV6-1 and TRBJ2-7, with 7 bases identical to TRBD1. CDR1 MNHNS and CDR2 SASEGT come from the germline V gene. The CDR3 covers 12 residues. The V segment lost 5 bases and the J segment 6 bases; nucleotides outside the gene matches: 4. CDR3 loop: CASSRTGAEQYF. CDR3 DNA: TGTGCCAGCAGTCGAACAGGGGCCGAGCAGTACTTC.

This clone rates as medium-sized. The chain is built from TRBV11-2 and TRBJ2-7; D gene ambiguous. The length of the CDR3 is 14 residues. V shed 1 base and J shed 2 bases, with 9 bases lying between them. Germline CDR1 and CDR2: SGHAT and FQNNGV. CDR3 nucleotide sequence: TGTGCCAGCAGCTTAGGGGTAGGGCCCTACGAGCAGTACTTC. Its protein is CASSLGVGPYEQYF.

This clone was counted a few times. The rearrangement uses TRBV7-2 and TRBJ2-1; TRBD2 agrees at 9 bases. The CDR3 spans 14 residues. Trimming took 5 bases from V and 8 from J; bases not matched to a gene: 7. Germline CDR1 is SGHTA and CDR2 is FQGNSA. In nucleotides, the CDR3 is TGTGCCAGCAGCCATAGCGGGAGAAGGGATGAGCAGTTCTTC. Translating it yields CASSHSGRRDEQFF.

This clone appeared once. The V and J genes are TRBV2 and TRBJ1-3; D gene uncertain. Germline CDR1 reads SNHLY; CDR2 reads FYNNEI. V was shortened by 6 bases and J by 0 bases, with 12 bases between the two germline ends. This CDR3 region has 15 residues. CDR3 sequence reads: CASRDPGDSGNTIYF. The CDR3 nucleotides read TGTGCCAGCAGAGATCCAGGCGACTCTGGAAACACCATATATTTT.

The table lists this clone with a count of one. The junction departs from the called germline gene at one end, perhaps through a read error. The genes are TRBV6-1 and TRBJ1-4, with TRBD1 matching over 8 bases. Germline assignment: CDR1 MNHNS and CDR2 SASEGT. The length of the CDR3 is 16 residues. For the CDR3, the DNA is TGTGCCAGCAGTAAAGCCGCGACAGGGGTTAATGAAAAACTGTTTTTT. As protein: CASSKAATGVNEKLFF.

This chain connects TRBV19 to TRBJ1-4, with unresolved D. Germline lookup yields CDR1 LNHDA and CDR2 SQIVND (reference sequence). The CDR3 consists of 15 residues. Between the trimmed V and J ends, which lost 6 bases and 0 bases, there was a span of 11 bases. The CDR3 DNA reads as TGTGCCAGTAGAGGATGGGCAACAACTAATGAAAAACTGTTTTTT. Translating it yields CASRGWATTNEKLFF.

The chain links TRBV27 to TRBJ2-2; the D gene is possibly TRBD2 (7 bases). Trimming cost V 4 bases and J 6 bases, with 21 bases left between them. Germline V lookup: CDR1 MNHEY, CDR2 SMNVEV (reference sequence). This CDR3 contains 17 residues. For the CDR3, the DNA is TGTGCCAGCAGTTCCTCCGGGGGGCAACGAACGTCCGGGGAGCTGTTTTTT. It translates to CASSSSGGQRTSGELFF.

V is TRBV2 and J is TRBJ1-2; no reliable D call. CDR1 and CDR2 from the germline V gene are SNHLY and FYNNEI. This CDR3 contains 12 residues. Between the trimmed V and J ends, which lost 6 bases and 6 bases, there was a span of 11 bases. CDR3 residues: CASSEEGHGYTF. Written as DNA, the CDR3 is TGTGCCAGCAGCGAGGAGGGCCATGGCTACACCTTC.

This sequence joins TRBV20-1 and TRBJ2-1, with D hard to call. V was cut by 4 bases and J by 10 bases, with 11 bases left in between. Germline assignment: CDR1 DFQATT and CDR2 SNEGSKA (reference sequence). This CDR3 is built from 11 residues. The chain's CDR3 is CSAIRVREQFF. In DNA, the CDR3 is TGCAGTGCTATAAGGGTTAGGGAGCAGTTCTTC.

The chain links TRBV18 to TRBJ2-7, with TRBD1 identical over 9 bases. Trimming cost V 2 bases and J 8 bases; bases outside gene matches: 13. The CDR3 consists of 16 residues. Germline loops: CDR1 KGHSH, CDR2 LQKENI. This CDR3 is CASSPTSGTGSTKQYF. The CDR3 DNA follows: TGTGCCAGCTCACCAACCTCCGGGACAGGGTCTACGAAGCAGTACTTC.

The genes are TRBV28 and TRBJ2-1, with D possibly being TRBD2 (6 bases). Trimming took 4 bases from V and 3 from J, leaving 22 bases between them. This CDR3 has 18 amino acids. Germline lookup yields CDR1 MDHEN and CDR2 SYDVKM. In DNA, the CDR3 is TGTGCCAGCAGTTCCTACTCGTTACTAGCACCCAGCTACAATGAGCAGTTCTTC. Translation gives CASSSYSLLAPSYNEQFF.

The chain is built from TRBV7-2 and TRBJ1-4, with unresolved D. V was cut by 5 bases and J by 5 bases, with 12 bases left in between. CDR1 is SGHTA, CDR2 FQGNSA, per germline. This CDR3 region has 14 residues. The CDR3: CASSRGRRNEKLFF. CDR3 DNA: TGTGCCAGCAGCCGAGGGAGGCGAAATGAAAAACTGTTTTTT.

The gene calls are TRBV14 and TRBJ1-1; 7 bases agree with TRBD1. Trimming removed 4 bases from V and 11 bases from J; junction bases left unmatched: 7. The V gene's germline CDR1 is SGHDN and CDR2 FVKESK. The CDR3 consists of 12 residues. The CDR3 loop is CASSLTGAHAFF. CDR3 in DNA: TGTGCCAGCAGCCTCACAGGGGCACATGCTTTCTTT.

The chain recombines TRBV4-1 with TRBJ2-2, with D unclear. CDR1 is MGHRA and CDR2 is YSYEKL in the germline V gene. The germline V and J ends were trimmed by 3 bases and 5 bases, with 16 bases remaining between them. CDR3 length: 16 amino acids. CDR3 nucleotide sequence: TGCGCCAGCAGCCAGCCGCTGATGTCTTCTACCGGGGAGCTGTTTTTT. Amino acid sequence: CASSQPLMSSTGELFF.

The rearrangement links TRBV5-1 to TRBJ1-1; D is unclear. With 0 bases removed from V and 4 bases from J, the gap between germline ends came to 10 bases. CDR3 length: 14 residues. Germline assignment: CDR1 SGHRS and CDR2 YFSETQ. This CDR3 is CASSLEEGGTEAFF. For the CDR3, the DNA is TGCGCCAGCAGCTTGGAGGAGGGAGGCACTGAAGCTTTCTTT.

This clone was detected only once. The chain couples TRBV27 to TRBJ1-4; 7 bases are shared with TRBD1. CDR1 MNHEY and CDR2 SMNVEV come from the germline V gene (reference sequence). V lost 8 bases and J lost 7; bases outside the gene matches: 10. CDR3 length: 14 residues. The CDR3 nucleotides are TGTGCCAGCGCAATACAGGGGTTGGGTGAAAAACTGTTTTTT. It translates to CASAIQGLGEKLFF.

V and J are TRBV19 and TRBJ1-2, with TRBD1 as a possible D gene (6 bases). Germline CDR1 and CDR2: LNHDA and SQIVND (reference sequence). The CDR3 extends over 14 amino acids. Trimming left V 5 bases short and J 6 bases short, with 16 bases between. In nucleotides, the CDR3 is TGTGCCAGTAGTCGGGACATGGAATCGGATGGCTACACCTTC. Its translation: CASSRDMESDGYTF.

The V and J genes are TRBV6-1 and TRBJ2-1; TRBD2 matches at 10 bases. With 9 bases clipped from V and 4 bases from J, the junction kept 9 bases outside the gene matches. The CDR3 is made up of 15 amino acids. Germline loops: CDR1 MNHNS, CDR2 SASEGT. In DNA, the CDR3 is TGTGCCAGTATGACGGGACTAGCGATTTACAATGAGCAGTTCTTC. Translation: CASMTGLAIYNEQFF.

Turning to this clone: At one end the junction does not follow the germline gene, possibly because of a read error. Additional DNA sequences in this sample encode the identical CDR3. The DNA for the CDR3 is TGTGCCATCAGTGAGTCGGGGTTCTCTGGAAACACTATATATTTT. The encoded protein is CAISESGFSGNTIYF. The V call is TRBV10-3, the J call TRBJ1-3; unclear D gene. The CDR3 totals 15 residues. Germline V gene lookup returns CDR1 ENHRY and CDR2 SYGVKD.

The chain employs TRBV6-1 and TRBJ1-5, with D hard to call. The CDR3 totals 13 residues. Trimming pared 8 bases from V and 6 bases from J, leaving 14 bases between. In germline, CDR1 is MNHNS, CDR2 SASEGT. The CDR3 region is CASEPGFGQPQHF. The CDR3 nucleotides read TGTGCCAGCGAGCCTGGATTCGGTCAGCCCCAGCATTTT.

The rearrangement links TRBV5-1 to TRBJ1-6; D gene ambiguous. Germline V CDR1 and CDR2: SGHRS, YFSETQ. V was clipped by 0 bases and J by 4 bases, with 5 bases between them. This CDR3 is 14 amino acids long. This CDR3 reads CASSLGQYNSPLHF. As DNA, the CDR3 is TGCGCCAGCAGCTTGGGGCAGTATAATTCACCCCTCCACTTT.

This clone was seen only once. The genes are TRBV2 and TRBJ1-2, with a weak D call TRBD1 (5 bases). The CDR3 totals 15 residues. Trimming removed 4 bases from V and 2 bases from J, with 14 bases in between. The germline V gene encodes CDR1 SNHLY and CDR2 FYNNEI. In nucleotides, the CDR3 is TGTGCCAGCAGTGTAAGGGGAAACGAGAACTATGGCTACACCTTC. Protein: CASSVRGNENYGYTF.

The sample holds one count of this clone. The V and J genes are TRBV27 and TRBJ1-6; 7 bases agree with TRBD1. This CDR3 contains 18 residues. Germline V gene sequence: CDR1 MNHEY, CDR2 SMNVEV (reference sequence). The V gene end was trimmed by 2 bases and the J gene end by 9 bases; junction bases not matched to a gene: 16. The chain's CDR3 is CASSLRVLWGQSGSPLHF. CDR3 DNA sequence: TGTGCCAGCAGTTTACGTGTATTGTGGGGACAGTCAGGTTCACCCCTCCACTTT.

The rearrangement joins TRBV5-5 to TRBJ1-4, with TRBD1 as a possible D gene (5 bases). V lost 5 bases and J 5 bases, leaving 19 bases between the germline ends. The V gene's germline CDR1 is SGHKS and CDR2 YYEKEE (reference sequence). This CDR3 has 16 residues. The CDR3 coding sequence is TGTGCCAGCAGTTTGAGTCCGGGACGGGCGAATGAAAAACTGTTTTTT. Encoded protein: CASSLSPGRANEKLFF.